This T cell receptor (beta chain) was recovered during a study of cytomegalovirus exposure and HLA in healthy donors. For the study at large: Across roughly 400 genotyped donors, approximately 81% landed in the Caucasian-associated ancestry cluster. Overall study findings and caveats: In vitro assays verified that a few CMV-associated chains recognized CMV antigens specifically.

The PCR ran on 60 Vbeta and 13 Jbeta primers. Assay: immunoSEQ multiplex PCR; the TCRdb copy retains only in-frame clones and omits some. The sample consists of about 130,000 clones, around 80% of them appearing once. There are 22 residues in the CDR3. In germline, CDR1 is LGHNA, CDR2 YSLEER. V gave up 1 base and J gave up 0 bases; unmatched junction bases: 20. Points on this clone: Its matching antigen is unknown.

This sequence was found in a man in his fifties in good health and CMV-seronegative. Sequenced: PBMCs. The genes are TRBV4-3 and TRBJ2-1; TRBD2 agrees at 8 bases. The CDR3 loop is CASSQVYGRLRSGGSSYNEQFF. CDR3 DNA sequence: TGCGCCAGCAGCCAAGTGTATGGTAGGCTTCGTTCGGGGGGGAGCTCCTACAATGAGCAGTTCTTC.